The sequence of this TCR beta chain was determined in a study of blood T cell repertoires in COVID-19. Across the whole study: Acute and convalescent COVID-19 samples came from the United States, Italy and Spain.

The CDR3 contains 12 residues. Germline CDR1 reads MDHEN; CDR2 reads SYDVKM. Between the trimmed V and J ends, which lost 4 bases and 2 bases, there was a span of 2 bases. Original handling: Reference gene primer amplification gave nucleated cell count estimates. The protocol was immunoSEQ multiplex PCR, while the TCRdb copy is restricted to in-frame clones and leaves out a portion. V and J calls and clone size are as listed in that table; D and trimming were resolved from the DNA. Of over 30,000 clones in the sample, 80% to 90% were seen once. The sequence came from a man at least 80 years old with active COVID-19. Sequencing was done on a sample of peripheral blood. The V call is TRBV28, the J call TRBJ1-4; D ambiguous. The CDR3 is CASSSTNEKLFF. The CDR3 DNA reads TGTGCCAGCAGTTCTACTAATGAAAAACTGTTTTTT.